One sample yielded the 30 T cell receptor beta chains listed below, sequenced in a study of T cell responses to AZD1222 COVID-19 vaccine. TCRdb's table, derived via immunoSEQ multiplex PCR, lists solely in-frame clones and lacks some. The top ten hold 2.3% of the sample, which has 150,000 to 200,000 clones, about 92% seen once. This specimen consisted of peripheral blood, obtained on day 0 of AZD1222 vaccination. The receptor set was obtained from an adult in good health.

This sequence joins TRBV5-6 and TRBJ2-1; TRBD2 matches 8 bases. This CDR3 contains 15 residues. Germline CDR1 and CDR2: SGHDT and YYEEEE. Trimming removed 2 bases from V and 1 base from J; junction bases left unmatched: 2. The CDR3 reads CASSFLAGSYNEQFF. CDR3 in DNA: TGTGCCAGCAGCTTCTTAGCGGGGTCCTACAATGAGCAGTTCTTC.

The chain employs TRBV28 and TRBJ1-5, with TRBD1 matching 9 bases. The CDR3 sequence is 15 residues long. J gave up 6 bases and V 5 bases, and 8 bases lay outside the gene matches. Germline CDR1 and CDR2: MDHEN and SYDVKM. The CDR3 nucleotides read TGTGCCAGCAGTCCGGGACAGGGTAAGAGTCAGCCCCAGCATTTT. Protein sequence: CASSPGQGKSQPQHF.

The V and J genes are TRBV20-1 and TRBJ2-1; D remains unclear. The CDR3 covers 10 residues. Deletions cut 6 bases from V and 4 bases from J, with 4 bases between. Germline V gene data show CDR1 as DFQATT and CDR2 as SNEGSKA (reference sequence). The CDR3 loop is CSARYNEQFF. CDR3 coding DNA: TGCAGTGCACGGTACAATGAGCAGTTCTTC.

This chain connects TRBV7-2 to TRBJ1-1; 8 nucleotides match TRBD1. There are 16 residues in the CDR3. V dropped 5 bases and J dropped 2; count of bases not matched to a gene: 10. Germline V gene data show CDR1 as SGHTA and CDR2 as FQGNSA. CDR3 sequence (DNA): TGTGCCAGCAGCCCCCGGACAGGGTGGGGAAACACTGAAGCTTTCTTT. Amino acids: CASSPRTGWGNTEAFF.

V gene TRBV5-8 combines with J gene TRBJ1-1, with unresolved D. V was trimmed by 1 base and J by 4 bases, leaving 11 bases between them. Per germline, CDR1 SGHTS and CDR2 YDEGEE. This CDR3 has 14 amino acids. The CDR3 here is CASSLRLAGTEAFF. CDR3 sequence (DNA): TGTGCCAGCAGCTTGAGGTTGGCGGGCACTGAAGCTTTCTTT.

The gene calls are TRBV5-4 and TRBJ1-5, with unresolved D. The length of the CDR3 is 14 residues. Per the germline V gene, CDR1 is SGHNT and CDR2 is YYREEE (reference sequence). Trimming shortened V by 0 bases and J by 1 base, and 5 bases separated the two germline ends. CDR3 nucleotides: TGTGCCAGCAGCTTGGGAGGGAGCAATCAGCCCCAGCATTTT. Translating gives CASSLGGSNQPQHF.

The DNA for the CDR3 is TGCGCCAGCAGCCAGCAGGCAGGCGGCTATGGCTACACCTTC. Translating it yields CASSQQAGGYGYTF. This sequence joins TRBV4-1 and TRBJ1-2, with D uncertain. The CDR3 contains 14 residues. Trimming cost V 3 bases and J 4 bases, with 12 bases left between them. Germline V gene data show CDR1 as MGHRA and CDR2 as YSYEKL.

The chain couples TRBV6-4 to TRBJ2-3, with 9 positions matching TRBD2. The CDR3 is 15 amino acids. The trim removed 4 bases at V and 1 base at J, leaving 3 bases unmatched. In germline, CDR1 is MRHNA, CDR2 SNTAGT. As DNA, the CDR3 is TGTGCCAGCAGTGGTAGCGGGAGCGGCACAGATACGCAGTATTTT. It yields the protein CASSGSGSGTDTQYF.

This clone was seen once. This sequence joins TRBV4-1 and TRBJ2-7; the match to TRBD1 covers 7 bases. Germline loops: CDR1 MGHRA, CDR2 YSYEKL. The CDR3 extends over 17 amino acids. J lost 3 bases, V lost 0 bases, and 11 bases had no gene match. The CDR3 protein is CASSQDRFTGANYEQYF. As DNA, the CDR3 is TGCGCCAGCAGCCAAGATCGGTTCACAGGGGCTAACTACGAGCAGTACTTC.

The chain has TRBV4-1 and TRBJ2-7, with D perhaps matching TRBD1 (5 bases). Germline values: CDR1 MGHRA, CDR2 YSYEKL. V lost 4 bases to trimming and J lost 1 base, with 14 bases between them. The CDR3 runs to 15 residues. The CDR3 DNA follows: TGCGCCAGCAGCCCGGTGTCAGGGCTATCCTACGAGCAGTACTTC. Amino acid sequence: CASSPVSGLSYEQYF.

The chain employs TRBV4-2 and TRBJ1-3; no clear D gene. CDR1 and CDR2 from the germline V gene are LGHNA and YNFKEQ. CDR3 size: 16 residues. Deletions cut 1 base from V and 3 bases from J, with 13 bases between. The chain's CDR3 is CASSQGHVGGGNTIYF. In DNA form, the CDR3 reads TGTGCCAGCAGCCAAGGACACGTGGGCGGTGGAAACACCATATATTTT.

The chain recombines TRBV6-5 with TRBJ1-1; the D is unclear. CDR1 and CDR2 from the germline V gene are MNHEY and SVGAGI. Trimming took off 6 bases at V and 0 bases at J, with 8 bases between the two ends. The CDR3 spans 13 residues. The CDR3 here is CASSPDVNTEAFF. The CDR3, as DNA: TGTGCCAGCAGCCCCGACGTGAACACTGAAGCTTTCTTT.

In nucleotides, the CDR3 is TGTGCCAGCAGTCTCTTACCGCGGGGTGTCGCCGGGGAGCTGTTTTTT. Its protein is CASSLLPRGVAGELFF. This sequence joins TRBV7-8 and TRBJ2-2; D might be TRBD2 (6 bases). Germline assignment: CDR1 SGHVS and CDR2 FQNEAQ. The CDR3 is made up of 16 amino acids. Between the trimmed V and J ends, which lost 6 bases and 6 bases, there was a span of 20 bases.

The chain recombines TRBV6-5 with TRBJ2-3; D gene ambiguous. The CDR3 loop spans 12 amino acids. Germline CDR1 is MNHEY and CDR2 is SVGAGI. V was shortened by 8 bases and J by 4 bases, with 10 bases between the two germline ends. The CDR3 region is CASGQRADTQYF. The CDR3 bases are TGTGCCAGCGGGCAGAGAGCAGATACGCAGTATTTT.

This chain connects TRBV9 to TRBJ1-3; D is unclear. CDR3 size: 16 residues. Deletions cut 0 bases from V and 2 bases from J, with 12 bases between. From germline, CDR1 is SGDLS and CDR2 YYNGEE. The CDR3 coding sequence is TGTGCCAGCAGCGTAGAGTTGCTTCTAACTGGAAACACCATATATTTT. It specifies CASSVELLLTGNTIYF.

The chain joins TRBV7-9 to TRBJ1-1; D not certain. V was cut by 5 bases and J by 5 bases, with 15 bases left in between. The CDR3 length is 14 residues. The germline V gene encodes CDR1 SEHNR and CDR2 FQNEAQ (reference sequence). The CDR3 DNA sequence: TGTGCCAGCAGCCTACCCAGGCAGGCGACTGAAGCTTTCTTT. Translated: CASSLPRQATEAFF.

The J gene is TRBJ1-1, the V gene TRBV5-1, with 9 nucleotides matching TRBD1. Losses at the gene ends were 7 bases for V and 1 base for J; bases not matched to a gene: 14. The germline CDR1 and CDR2 sequences are SGHRS and YFSETQ. The CDR3 contains 17 residues. The CDR3 coding sequence is TGCGCCAGCGGAGTCCGGGGACAGGGTTACAGGAACACTGAAGCTTTCTTT. It translates to CASGVRGQGYRNTEAFF.

The V gene is TRBV7-9, the J gene TRBJ1-2, with D maybe TRBD1 (5 bases). V lost 6 bases, J lost 4 bases, and 15 bases lay in between. The CDR3 is 14 amino acids. Germline V gene sequence: CDR1 SEHNR, CDR2 FQNEAQ (reference sequence). The DNA of the CDR3 is TGTGCCAGCAGGGGTGGGACGGAATTCTATGGCTACACCTTC. Amino acid sequence: CASRGGTEFYGYTF. The complete variable domain, with remaining parts taken from reference TRBV7-9 and TRBJ1-2, reads DTGVSQNPRHKITKRGQNVTFRCDPISEHNRLYWYRQTLGQGPEFLTYFQNEAQLEKSRLLSDRFSAERPKGSFSTLEIQRTEQGDSAMYLCASRGGTEFYGYTFGSGTRLTVV.

This chain connects TRBV5-1 to TRBJ1-2; 10 positions agree with TRBD1. V shed 4 bases, J shed 4 bases, and the junction held 13 bases outside the gene matches. This CDR3 spans 17 amino acids. Germline assignment: CDR1 SGHRS and CDR2 YFSETQ. For the CDR3, the DNA is TGCGCCAGCAGCACAGCGACCGGGACAGGGGTTGCCTATGGCTACACCTTC. As protein: CASSTATGTGVAYGYTF.

The chain recombines TRBV7-3 with TRBJ1-5; 9 nucleotides line up with TRBD1. This CDR3 has 15 amino acids. The germline V gene has CDR1 SGHTA and CDR2 FQGTGA. Trimming at V came to 5 bases and at J to 5 bases, leaving 7 bases not matched to a gene. CDR3 in DNA: TGTGCCAGCAGCGGCCCCGGGACAGGGTATCAGCCCCAGCATTTT. This codes for CASSGPGTGYQPQHF.

The chain is built from TRBV27 and TRBJ2-3; tentative D call: TRBD1 (6 bases). Germline CDR1 is MNHEY and CDR2 is SMNVEV (reference sequence). The CDR3 has 15 residues. V gave up 3 bases and J gave up 0 bases, with 10 bases separating them. In nucleotides, the CDR3 is TGTGCCAGCAGTTTGGCAGGGGCTAGCACAGATACGCAGTATTTT. It translates to CASSLAGASTDTQYF.

The chain combines TRBV10-3 with TRBJ1-1; a weak D match, TRBD1 (6 bases). V dropped 4 bases and J dropped 0 bases, with 12 bases sitting between them. The CDR3 covers 15 residues. Germline CDR1 is ENHRY and CDR2 is SYGVKD. CDR3: CAISGGGSLNTEAFF. The CDR3 DNA reads TGTGCCATCAGTGGCGGGGGCAGTTTGAACACTGAAGCTTTCTTT.

The J gene is TRBJ1-1, the V gene TRBV28, with D unresolved. The CDR3 spans 13 residues. The germline CDR1 and CDR2 sequences are MDHEN and SYDVKM. Trimming took 3 bases from V and 5 from J, leaving 10 bases between them. The CDR3 spells CASSLGSRTEAFF. DNA of the CDR3: TGTGCCAGCAGTTTGGGCAGCCGGACTGAAGCTTTCTTT.

The chain employs TRBV27 and TRBJ2-7, with 13 bases matching TRBD2. V gave up 6 bases and J gave up 2 bases; unmatched junction bases: 4. CDR1 and CDR2 from the germline V gene are MNHEY and SMNVEV (reference sequence). The CDR3 runs 15 residues. The DNA of the CDR3 is TGTGCCAGCAGCGGACTAGCGGGAGTCGCCTACGAGCAGTACTTC. Translation: CASSGLAGVAYEQYF.

V usage is TRBV3-1 (or the pseudogene TRBV3-2) and J usage is TRBJ1-1; D gene uncertain. Per the germline V gene, CDR1 is LGHDT and CDR2 is YNNKEL (reference sequence). The CDR3 length is 12 residues. V was cut by 4 bases and J by 8 bases, with 11 bases left in between. The DNA of the CDR3 is TGTGCCAGCAGCCCTAACCAACAGGAAGCTTTCTTT. Translated, it gives CASSPNQQEAFF.

The chain has TRBV2 and TRBJ2-1; D remains unclear. Germline CDR1 SNHLY, CDR2 FYNNEI. V gave up 5 bases and J gave up 8 bases, with 7 bases separating them. This CDR3 region has 11 residues. This CDR3 reads CASSLGYEQFF. The CDR3 DNA reads TGTGCCAGCAGTTTGGGTTATGAGCAGTTCTTC.

The chain employs TRBV2 and TRBJ1-1; the D is unclear. The length of the CDR3 is 11 residues. Germline values: CDR1 SNHLY, CDR2 FYNNEI. V gave up 1 base and J gave up 11 bases, with 8 bases separating them. The CDR3 reads CASSEGREAFF. CDR3 nucleotides: TGTGCCAGCAGTGAAGGGAGGGAGGCTTTCTTT.

The V gene is TRBV7-6, the J gene TRBJ2-5; 12 bases line up with TRBD2. The V segment lost 5 bases and the J segment 5 bases; nucleotides outside the gene matches: 6. The germline V gene encodes CDR1 SGHVS and CDR2 FNYEAQ. The CDR3 loop spans 15 amino acids. CDR3 in amino acids: CASSAGTSGFETQYF. The CDR3 bases are TGTGCCAGCAGCGCCGGGACTAGCGGGTTTGAGACCCAGTACTTC.

This clone was seen a few times. The V and J genes are TRBV6-2 or TRBV6-3 and TRBJ2-3; D is ambiguous. This CDR3 is 11 amino acids long. The germline V gene has CDR1 MNHEY and CDR2 SVGEGT. Trimming removed 5 bases from V and 6 bases from J, with 6 bases in between. Here the CDR3 reads CASSQLDTQYF. The CDR3, as DNA: TGTGCCAGCAGTCAATTGGATACGCAGTATTTT.

In its sample, this clone was seen once. The chain links TRBV20-1 to TRBJ2-7; no clear D gene. Deletions cut 3 bases from V and 2 bases from J, with 11 bases between. Germline CDR1 and CDR2: DFQATT and SNEGSKA (reference sequence). The CDR3 spans 13 residues. CDR3 protein: CSASSGLPYEQYF. CDR3 sequence (DNA): TGCAGTGCTAGTAGTGGGCTTCCCTACGAGCAGTACTTC.